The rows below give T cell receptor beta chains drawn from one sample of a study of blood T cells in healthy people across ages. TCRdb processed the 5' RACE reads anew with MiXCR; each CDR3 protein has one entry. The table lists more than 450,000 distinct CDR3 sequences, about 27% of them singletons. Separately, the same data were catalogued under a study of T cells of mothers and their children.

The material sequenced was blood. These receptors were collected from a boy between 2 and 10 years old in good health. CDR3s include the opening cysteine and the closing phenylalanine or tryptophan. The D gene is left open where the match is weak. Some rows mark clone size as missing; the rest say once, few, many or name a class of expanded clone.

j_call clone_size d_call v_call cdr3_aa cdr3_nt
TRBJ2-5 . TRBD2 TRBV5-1 CASQLAGGQETQYF TGCGCCAGTCAATTGGCGGGGGGCCAAGAGACCCAGTACTTC
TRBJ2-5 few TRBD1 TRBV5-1 CASSWDRETQYF TGCGCCAGCAGCTGGGACAGAGAGACCCAGTACTTC
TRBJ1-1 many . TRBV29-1 CSVEERRSNTEAFF TGCAGCGTTGAAGAACGCAGGTCGAACACTGAAGCTTTCTTT
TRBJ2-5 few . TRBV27 CATKLTGLVETQYF TGTGCCACAAAGCTCACGGGACTCGTGGAGACCCAGTACTTC
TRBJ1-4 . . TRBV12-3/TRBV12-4 CASSLAQGEKLFF TGTGCCAGCAGTTTAGCGCAAGGAGAAAAACTGTTTTTT
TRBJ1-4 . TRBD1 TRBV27 CASSTSPGQGLFF TGTGCCAGCAGTACATCTCCGGGACAGGGGCTGTTTTTT
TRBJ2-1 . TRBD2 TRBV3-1 CASSQDPPTTSGRTRNNEQFF TGTGCCAGCAGCCAAGATCCCCCTACGACTAGCGGGAGGACGAGAAACAATGAGCAGTTCTTC
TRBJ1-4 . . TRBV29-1 CSVLWGDEKLFF TGCAGCGTGTTGTGGGGAGATGAAAAACTGTTTTTT
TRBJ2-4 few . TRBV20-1 CSASGVVAAKNIQYF TGCAGTGCTAGTGGCGTAGTCGCAGCCAAAAACATTCAGTACTTC
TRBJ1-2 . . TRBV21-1 CASSKVMTACYGYTF TGTGCCAGCAGCAAAGTGATGACAGCTTGCTATGGCTACACCTTC
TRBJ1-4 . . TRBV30 CAWDNGEKLFF TGTGCCTGGGACAACGGTGAAAAACTGTTTTTT
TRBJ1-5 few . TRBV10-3 CAMSEGGRGQPQHF TGTGCCATGTCGGAAGGGGGTAGGGGTCAGCCCCAGCATTTT
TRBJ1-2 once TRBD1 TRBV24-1 CATSAGQGGGYTF TGTGCCACCAGTGCTGGACAGGGGGGTGGCTACACCTTC
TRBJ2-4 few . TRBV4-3 CASSQRGVAKNIQYF TGCGCCAGCAGCCAGAGGGGGGTAGCCAAAAACATTCAGTACTTC
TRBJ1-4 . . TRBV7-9 CASSSGRGTREKLFF TGTGCCAGCAGCAGCGGGAGGGGGACCCGGGAAAAACTGTTTTTT
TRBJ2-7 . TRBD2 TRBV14 CASSQVLGGLHEQYF TGTGCCAGCAGCCAAGTCCTGGGAGGGCTCCACGAGCAGTACTTC
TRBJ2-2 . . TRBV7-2 CASRLTRATGELFF TGTGCCAGCAGGCTGACTAGGGCTACCGGGGAGCTGTTTTTT
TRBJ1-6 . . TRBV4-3 CASSQVLQLNSPLHF TGCGCCAGCAGCCAAGTCTTACAGCTCAATTCACCCCTCCACTTT
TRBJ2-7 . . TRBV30 CAWSYGQGFEQYF TGTGCCTGGAGTTACGGCCAGGGGTTCGAGCAGTACTTC
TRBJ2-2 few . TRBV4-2 CASSQDRQGAGELFF TGTGCCAGCAGCCAAGATAGGCAAGGTGCCGGGGAGCTGTTTTTT
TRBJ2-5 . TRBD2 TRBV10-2 CATKTSGSWETQYF TGCGCCACCAAAACTAGCGGGAGTTGGGAGACCCAGTACTTC
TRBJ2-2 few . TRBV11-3 CASSLAGPGLTTGELFF TGTGCCAGCAGCTTAGCCGGTCCGGGACTCACCACCGGGGAGCTGTTTTTT
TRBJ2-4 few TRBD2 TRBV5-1 CASSSSGGGNIQYF TGCGCCAGCAGCTCCAGTGGCGGGGGAAACATTCAGTACTTC
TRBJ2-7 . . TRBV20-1 CSARGQDYKQYF TGCAGTGCTAGAGGTCAGGATTATAAGCAGTACTTC
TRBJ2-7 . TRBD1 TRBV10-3 CAVTDRGDGEQYF TGTGCCGTCACCGACAGGGGAGATGGCGAGCAGTACTTC
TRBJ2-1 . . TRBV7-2 CASSVQGLGLAYNEQFF TGTGCCAGCAGCGTCCAGGGCCTGGGTCTTGCCTACAATGAGCAGTTCTTC
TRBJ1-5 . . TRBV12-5 CARAIGAYGAQHF TGTGCTAGAGCCATCGGGGCTTACGGGGCCCAGCATTTT
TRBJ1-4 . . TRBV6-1 CASSETGRLEKLFF TGTGCCAGCAGTGAGACGGGAAGACTTGAAAAACTGTTTTTT
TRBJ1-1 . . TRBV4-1 CASSQDMGAEAFF TGCGCCAGCAGCCAAGATATGGGTGCTGAAGCTTTCTTT
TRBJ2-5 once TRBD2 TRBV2 CASSEAGGVETQYF TGTGCCAGCAGTGAAGCGGGAGGGGTAGAGACCCAGTACTTC
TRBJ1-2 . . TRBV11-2 CASSPRLLGDYGYTF TGTGCCAGCAGCCCACGACTACTTGGGGACTATGGCTACACCTTC
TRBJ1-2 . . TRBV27 CASRRSGAQGNGYTF TGTGCCAGCAGACGAAGCGGGGCCCAAGGAAATGGCTACACCTTC
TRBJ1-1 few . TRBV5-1 CASSTGPQLRDTEAFF TGCGCCAGCAGCACCGGGCCCCAATTGAGAGACACTGAAGCTTTCTTT
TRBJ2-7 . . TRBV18 CASSPNQMGSYEQYF TGTGCCAGCTCACCAAACCAAATGGGGTCCTACGAGCAGTACTTC
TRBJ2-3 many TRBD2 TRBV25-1 CASISSGGTDTQYF TGTGCCAGCATCTCTAGCGGGGGGACAGATACGCAGTATTTT
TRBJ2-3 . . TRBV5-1 CASSPGTNTDTQYF TGCGCCAGCAGCCCCGGGACCAACACAGATACGCAGTATTTT
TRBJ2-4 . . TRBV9 CASSVGQGSKNIQYF TGTGCCAGCAGCGTAGGGCAGGGATCCAAAAACATTCAGTACTTC
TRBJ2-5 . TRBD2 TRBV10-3 CAISASSGSRETQYF TGTGCCATCAGTGCGTCTAGCGGGAGTCGAGAGACCCAGTACTTC
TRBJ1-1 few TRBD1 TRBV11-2 CASSLGDRGHTEAFF TGTGCCAGCAGCTTGGGGGACAGGGGACACACTGAAGCTTTCTTT
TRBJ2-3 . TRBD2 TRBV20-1 CSANDFTSTSGGADTQYF TGCAGTGCTAATGACTTTACCTCTACTAGCGGGGGAGCAGATACGCAGTATTTT
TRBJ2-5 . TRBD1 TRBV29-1 CSVETGTGGAKTQYF TGCAGCGTCGAGACCGGGACAGGGGGCGCCAAGACCCAGTACTTC
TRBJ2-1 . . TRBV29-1 CSVEAGLLHNEQFF TGCAGCGTTGAAGCCGGGTTACTCCACAATGAGCAGTTCTTC
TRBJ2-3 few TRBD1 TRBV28 CASSSPGTGTDTQYF TGTGCCAGCAGTTCCCCCGGGACAGGCACAGATACGCAGTATTTT
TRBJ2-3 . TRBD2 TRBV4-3 CACSQVGGAADTQYF TGCGCCTGCAGCCAAGTCGGGGGGGCTGCAGATACGCAGTATTTT
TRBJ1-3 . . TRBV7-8 CASSLTRPGNTIYF TGTGCCAGCAGCTTAACCAGGCCTGGAAACACCATATATTTT
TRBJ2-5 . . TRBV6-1 CASSGRRETETQYF TGTGCCAGCAGTGGTCGCAGGGAGACAGAGACCCAGTACTTC
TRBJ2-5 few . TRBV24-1 CATRDLRVETQYF TGTGCCACCCGTGATTTAAGGGTAGAGACCCAGTACTTC
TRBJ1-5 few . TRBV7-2 CASSLGTEFSNQPQHF TGTGCCAGCAGCTTAGGGACAGAATTTAGCAATCAGCCCCAGCATTTT
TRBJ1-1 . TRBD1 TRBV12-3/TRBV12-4 CASSPGTGPEGAFF TGTGCCAGCAGTCCCGGGACAGGGCCCGAGGGAGCTTTCTTT
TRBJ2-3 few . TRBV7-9 CASRPPGPQSVPPDTQYF TGTGCCAGCAGGCCACCGGGACCCCAGTCTGTCCCACCGGATACGCAGTATTTT
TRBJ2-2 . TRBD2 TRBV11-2 CASSLAPEGRAGELFF TGTGCCAGCAGCCTAGCCCCGGAGGGGAGGGCCGGGGAGCTGTTTTTT